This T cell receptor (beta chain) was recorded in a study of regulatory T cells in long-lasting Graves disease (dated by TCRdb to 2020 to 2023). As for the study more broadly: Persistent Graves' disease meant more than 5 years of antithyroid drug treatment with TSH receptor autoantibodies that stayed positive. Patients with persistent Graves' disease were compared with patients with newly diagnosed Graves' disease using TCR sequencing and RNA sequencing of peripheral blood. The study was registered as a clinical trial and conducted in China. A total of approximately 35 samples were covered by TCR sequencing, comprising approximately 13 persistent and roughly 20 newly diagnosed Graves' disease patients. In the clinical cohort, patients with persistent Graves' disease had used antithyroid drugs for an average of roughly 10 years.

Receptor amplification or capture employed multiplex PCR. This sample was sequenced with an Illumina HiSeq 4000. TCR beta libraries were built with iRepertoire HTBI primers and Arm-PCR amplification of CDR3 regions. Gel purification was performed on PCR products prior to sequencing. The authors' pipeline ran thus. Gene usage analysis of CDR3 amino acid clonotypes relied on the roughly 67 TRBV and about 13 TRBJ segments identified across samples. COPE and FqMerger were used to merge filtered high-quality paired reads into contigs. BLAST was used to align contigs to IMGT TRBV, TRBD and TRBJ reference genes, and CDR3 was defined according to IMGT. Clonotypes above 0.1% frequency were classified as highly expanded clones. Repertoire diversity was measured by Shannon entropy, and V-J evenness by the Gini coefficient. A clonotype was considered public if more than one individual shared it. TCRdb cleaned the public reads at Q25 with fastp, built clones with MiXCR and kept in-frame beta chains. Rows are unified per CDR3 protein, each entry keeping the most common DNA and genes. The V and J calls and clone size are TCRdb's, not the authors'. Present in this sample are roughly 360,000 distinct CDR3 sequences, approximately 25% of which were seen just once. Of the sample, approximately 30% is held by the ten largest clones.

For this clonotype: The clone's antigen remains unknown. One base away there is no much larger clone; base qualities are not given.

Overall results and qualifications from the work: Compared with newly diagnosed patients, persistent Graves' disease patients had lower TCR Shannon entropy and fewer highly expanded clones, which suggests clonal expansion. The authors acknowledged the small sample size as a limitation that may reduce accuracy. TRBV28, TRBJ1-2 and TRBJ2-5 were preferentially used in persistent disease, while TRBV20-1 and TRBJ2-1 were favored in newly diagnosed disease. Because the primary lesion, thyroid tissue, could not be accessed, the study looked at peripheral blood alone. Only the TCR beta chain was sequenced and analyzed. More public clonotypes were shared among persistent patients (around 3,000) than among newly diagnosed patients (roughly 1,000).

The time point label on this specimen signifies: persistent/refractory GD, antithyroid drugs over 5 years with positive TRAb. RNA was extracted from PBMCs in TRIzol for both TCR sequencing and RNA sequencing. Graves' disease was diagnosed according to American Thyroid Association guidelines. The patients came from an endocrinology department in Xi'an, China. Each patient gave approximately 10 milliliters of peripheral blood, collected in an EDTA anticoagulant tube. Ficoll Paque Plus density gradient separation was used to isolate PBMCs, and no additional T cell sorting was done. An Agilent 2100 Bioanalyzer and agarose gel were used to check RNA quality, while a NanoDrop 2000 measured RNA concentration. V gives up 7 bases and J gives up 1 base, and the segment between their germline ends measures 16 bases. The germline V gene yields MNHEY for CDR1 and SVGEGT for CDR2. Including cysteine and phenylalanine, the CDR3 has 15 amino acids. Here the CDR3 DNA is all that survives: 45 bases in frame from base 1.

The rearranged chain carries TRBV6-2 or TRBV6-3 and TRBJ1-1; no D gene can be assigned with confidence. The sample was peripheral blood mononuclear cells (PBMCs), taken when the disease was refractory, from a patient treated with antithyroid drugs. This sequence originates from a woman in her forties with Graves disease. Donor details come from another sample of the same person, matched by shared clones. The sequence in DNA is TGTGCCAGCAACTCCCCCTTTGGAGGGAACACTGAAGCTTTCTTT. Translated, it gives CASNSPFGGNTEAFF.